A single sample is the source of the 31 T cell receptor beta chains below, sequenced in a study of shared clonotypes between healthy human individuals (dated by TCRdb to the early 2020s). Libraries were constructed by the immunoSEQ multiplex PCR assay. Entries here come from immuneACCESS through TCRdb and include only in-frame sequences with V and J called. Some clones fail to appear in such tables; in the studies checked, an unresolved V gene covers under half of the shortfall, and the cause of the remainder is unknown. This sample gives a few million clones in total; around 95% of them show up just once. The ten largest make up more than 1.5% of the sample. CD8 naive samples were CD45RO-negative cells positively selected for CCR7, giving a CD45RA+CCR7+ population that excluded TemRA cells. The sequenced material came from naive CD8+ T cells from PBMCs. This specimen's cell subset or site label, interpreted: CD45RA+CCR7+. All receptors come from a man aged 18 to 35 in good health. Some clones in this sample may be carry-over from other donors' samples.

The gene calls are TRBV9 and TRBJ2-3; 9 bases agree with TRBD2. Germline assignment: CDR1 SGDLS and CDR2 YYNGEE. The CDR3 totals 18 residues. With 4 bases clipped from V and 5 bases from J, the junction kept 17 bases outside the gene matches. CDR3: CASSPSGRFSGRIDTQYF. The DNA for the CDR3 is TGTGCCAGCAGCCCGAGCGGTCGGTTCAGCGGGAGGATAGATACGCAGTATTTT.

The chain recombines TRBV4-2 with TRBJ1-5, with D possibly TRBD1 on 6 matching bases. The CDR3 has 15 residues. CDR1 and CDR2 from the germline V gene are LGHNA and YNFKEQ. With 0 bases removed from V and 5 bases from J, the gap between germline ends came to 11 bases. The CDR3 loop is CASSQESQGYQPQHF. DNA of the CDR3: TGTGCCAGCAGCCAAGAATCACAGGGCTATCAGCCCCAGCATTTT.

J is TRBJ2-3 and V is TRBV7-2; D might be TRBD1 (6 bases). The V and J ends lost 3 bases and 6 bases respectively, with 16 bases between them. Germline lookup yields CDR1 SGHTA and CDR2 FQGNSA. This CDR3 contains 15 residues. The CDR3 DNA reads TGTGCCAGCAGCTTGTGGGACAACCCGGAGGATACGCAGTATTTT. The encoded protein is CASSLWDNPEDTQYF.

For this clone: This same CDR3 is encoded by further DNA sequences in the sample. The chain has TRBV15 and TRBJ2-1; no definite D call. In germline, CDR1 is LNHNV, CDR2 YYDKDF (reference sequence). This CDR3 is built from 12 residues. Trimming cost V 3 bases and J 5 bases, with 5 bases left between them. CDR3 DNA sequence: TGTGCCACCAGCAGGAGCCACAATGAGCAGTTCTTC. This translates into CATSRSHNEQFF.

This sequence joins TRBV9 and TRBJ2-7; D may be TRBD2 (6 bases). V was clipped by 3 bases and J by 7 bases, with 17 bases between them. The CDR3 has 14 amino acids. The germline gives CDR1 SGDLS, CDR2 YYNGEE. The CDR3 DNA is TGTGCCAGCAGCGCTACGGAGGGTTTAAGTGAGCAGTACTTC. This codes for CASSATEGLSEQYF. The full variable domain, rest sourced from reference TRBV9 and TRBJ2-7, is DSGVTQTPKHLITATGQRVTLRCSPRSGDLSVYWYQQSLDQGLQFLIQYYNGEERAKGNILERFSAQQFPDLHSELNLSSLELGDSALYFCASSATEGLSEQYFGPGTRLTVT.

J is TRBJ2-7 and V is TRBV9, with 12 bases aligning to TRBD2. This CDR3 spans 20 amino acids. Trimming at V came to 3 bases and at J to 5 bases, leaving 21 bases not matched to a gene. Germline loops: CDR1 SGDLS, CDR2 YYNGEE. CDR3 DNA sequence: TGTGCCAGCAGCGGAGGAGGCCGGGACGGTAGACTAGCGGGGGCTAACGAGCAGTACTTC. Amino acids: CASSGGGRDGRLAGANEQYF.

The V and J genes are TRBV13 and TRBJ2-7, with D perhaps assigned TRBD1 or TRBD2 (5 bases each). The CDR3 loop spans 14 amino acids. V was pared by 2 bases and J by 2 bases, with 10 bases between. Per the germline V gene, CDR1 is PRHDT and CDR2 is FYEKMQ (reference sequence). CDR3 sequence: CASSLWGRPYEQYF. CDR3 DNA: TGTGCCAGCAGCTTATGGGGACGGCCCTACGAGCAGTACTTC.

V usage is TRBV5-6 and J usage is TRBJ2-7; possibly TRBD1 for D (5 bases). Germline loops: CDR1 SGHDT, CDR2 YYEEEE. The CDR3 length is 15 residues. V dropped 4 bases and J dropped 2 bases, with 16 bases sitting between them. The CDR3 loop reads CASSVQVLSTYEQYF. The CDR3 DNA reads as TGTGCCAGCAGCGTACAGGTCTTATCGACCTACGAGCAGTACTTC.

The V and J genes are TRBV2 and TRBJ1-2; D is unclear. Trimming shortened V by 5 bases and J by 5 bases, and 12 bases separated the two germline ends. Germline lookup yields CDR1 SNHLY and CDR2 FYNNEI. The CDR3 runs to 13 residues. CDR3 sequence (DNA): TGTGCCAGCAGTCACGGGAAGCTATATGGCTACACCTTC. Translating gives CASSHGKLYGYTF.

The chain carries TRBV7-2 and TRBJ2-7; D unclear. This CDR3 has 13 amino acids. V dropped 5 bases and J dropped 0 bases, with 8 bases sitting between them. The germline gives CDR1 SGHTA, CDR2 FQGNSA. CDR3 protein: CASSRVSSYEQYF. The CDR3 DNA follows: TGTGCCAGCAGCCGAGTGAGCTCCTACGAGCAGTACTTC.

The rearrangement links TRBV9 to TRBJ1-2; no reliable D call. The V gene lost 4 bases and the J gene lost 0 bases, with 10 bases spanning the gap. The CDR3 length is 14 residues. The germline gives CDR1 SGDLS, CDR2 YYNGEE. CDR3 bases: TGTGCCAGCAGCCACACTGGGGCTAACTATGGCTACACCTTC. This translates into CASSHTGANYGYTF. The full variable domain, its missing parts supplied by reference TRBV9 and TRBJ1-2, is DSGVTQTPKHLITATGQRVTLRCSPRSGDLSVYWYQQSLDQGLQFLIQYYNGEERAKGNILERFSAQQFPDLHSELNLSSLELGDSALYFCASSHTGANYGYTFGSGTRLTVV.

The chain employs TRBV5-1 and TRBJ2-7; a weak D match, TRBD1 (6 bases). CDR1 SGHRS and CDR2 YFSETQ come from the germline V gene. This CDR3 is built from 16 residues. V was pared by 7 bases and J by 3 bases, with 23 bases between. The CDR3: CASSLLPGTINYEQYF. The CDR3 DNA sequence: TGCGCCAGCTCCCTCCTGCCCGGGACAATCAACTACGAGCAGTACTTC. Variable domain in full (rest from reference TRBV5-1 and TRBJ2-7): KAGVTQTPRYLIKTRGQQVTLSCSPISGHRSVSWYQQTPGQGLQFLFEYFSETQRNKGNFPGRFSGRQFSNSRSEMNVSTLELGDSALYLCASSLLPGTINYEQYFGPGTRLTVT.

The chain is built from TRBV15 and TRBJ1-2, with no clear D. The CDR3 runs to 14 residues. Trimming cost V 5 bases and J 3 bases, with 13 bases left between them. The germline CDR1 and CDR2 sequences are LNHNV and YYDKDF (reference sequence). CDR3 region: CATSGRDADYGYTF. The CDR3 DNA is TGTGCCACCAGCGGTCGTGACGCGGACTATGGCTACACCTTC.

The chain carries TRBV27 and TRBJ2-5; possibly TRBD1 for D (6 bases). This CDR3 has 14 amino acids. CDR1 is MNHEY, CDR2 SMNVEV, per germline (reference sequence). The ends were cut back, 2 bases at V and 5 bases at J, with 12 bases in the middle. CDR3: CASSLRSGVETQYF. The CDR3 bases are TGTGCCAGCAGTTTAAGGTCAGGGGTTGAGACCCAGTACTTC.

The genes are TRBV30 and TRBJ2-7; no clear D. Germline CDR1 reads GTSNPN; CDR2 reads SVGIG (reference sequence). This CDR3 is 13 amino acids long. The V gene lost 0 bases and the J gene lost 2 bases, with 8 bases spanning the gap. In DNA form, the CDR3 reads TGTGCCTGGAGTGTAGGAATGGCCTACGAGCAGTACTTC. It translates to CAWSVGMAYEQYF. The full variable domain, completed using reference TRBV30 and TRBJ2-7, is SQTIHQWPATLVQPVGSPLSLECTVEGTSNPNLYWYRQAAGRGLQLLFYSVGIGQISSEVPQNLSASRPQDRQFILSSKKLLLSDSGFYLCAWSVGMAYEQYFGPGTRLTVT.

The count of this clone is one. CDR3 nucleotides: TGTGCCAGCAGCTTAGCAAAGACCGCAGGCACTGAAGCTTTCTTT. As protein: CASSLAKTAGTEAFF. This chain connects TRBV7-8 to TRBJ1-1; unclear D gene. The CDR3 has 15 residues. Germline V gene lookup returns CDR1 SGHVS and CDR2 FQNEAQ. V shed 0 bases and J shed 4 bases, with 12 bases lying between them.

CDR3 protein: CASSLARTGANVLTF. The CDR3 DNA reads as TGTGCCAGCAGCTTAGCAAGGACTGGGGCCAACGTCCTGACTTTC. This chain uses TRBV7-2 with TRBJ2-6; no clear D gene. V lost 0 bases and J 2 bases, leaving 5 bases between the germline ends. Germline CDR1 reads SGHTA; CDR2 reads FQGNSA. There are 15 residues in the CDR3.

This clone has only one observation. This sequence joins TRBV27 and TRBJ1-5, with 9 bases lining up with TRBD1. CDR1 is MNHEY and CDR2 is SMNVEV in the germline V gene (reference sequence). The J segment lost 6 bases and the V segment lost 3 bases, leaving 3 bases of the junction unmatched. The CDR3 loop spans 14 amino acids. For the CDR3, the DNA is TGTGCCAGCAGTTTCGGGACAGGGAGTCAGCCCCAGCATTTT. It codes for CASSFGTGSQPQHF.

This clone was found once. The chain links TRBV19 to TRBJ2-3, with 8 bases identical to TRBD2. Per germline, CDR1 LNHDA and CDR2 SQIVND (reference sequence). Trimming at V came to 4 bases and at J to 2 bases, leaving 11 bases not matched to a gene. CDR3 size: 17 residues. CDR3 sequence (DNA): TGTGCCAGTAGTACATCGGGGGGGACTAGTACCACAGATACGCAGTATTTT. It specifies CASSTSGGTSTTDTQYF.

The J gene is TRBJ2-1, the V gene TRBV2; 7 bases agree with TRBD2. Per germline, CDR1 SNHLY and CDR2 FYNNEI. V trimming: 3 bases; J trimming: 8 bases; junction bases outside the gene matches: 7. The CDR3 loop spans 14 amino acids. CDR3 sequence reads: CASSEAGASYEQFF. The DNA of the CDR3 is TGTGCCAGCAGTGAGGCGGGAGCGTCCTATGAGCAGTTCTTC. Based on the CDR3 plus reference TRBV2 and TRBJ2-1, the full variable domain is EPEVTQTPSHQVTQMGQEVILRCVPISNHLYFYWYRQILGQKVEFLVSFYNNEISEKSEIFDDQFSVERPDGSNFTLKIRSTKLEDSAMYFCASSEAGASYEQFFGPGTRLTVL.

Worth noting for this clone: The sample carries other DNA sequences with the same CDR3. The rearrangement joins TRBV6-5 to TRBJ1-1; TRBD1 is a possible D gene (6 bases). The CDR3 sequence is 14 residues long. With 0 bases removed from V and 4 bases from J, the gap between germline ends came to 9 bases. Germline V gene lookup returns CDR1 MNHEY and CDR2 SVGAGI. CDR3: CASSYSEGGTEAFF. In nucleotides, the CDR3 is TGTGCCAGCAGTTACTCTGAAGGGGGCACTGAAGCTTTCTTT.

The chain combines TRBV4-1 with TRBJ1-4; D ambiguous. The germline V and J ends were trimmed by 1 base and 8 bases, with 11 bases remaining between them. CDR1 MGHRA and CDR2 YSYEKL come from the germline V gene. The length of the CDR3 is 14 residues. CDR3 sequence (DNA): TGCGCCAGCAGCCAAGTTGGTGAGGAAGAAAAACTGTTTTTT. Translation gives CASSQVGEEEKLFF.

The rearrangement links TRBV4-2 to TRBJ2-2; possibly TRBD1 for D (5 bases). The CDR3 has 15 residues. CDR1 is LGHNA, CDR2 YNFKEQ, per germline. The ends were cut back, 3 bases at V and 4 bases at J, with 12 bases in the middle. CDR3 residues: CASSQNKGPTGELFF. CDR3 in DNA: TGTGCCAGCAGCCAGAACAAGGGGCCCACCGGGGAGCTGTTTTTT.

The genes are TRBV7-9 and TRBJ2-7; possible D gene TRBD1, 6 bases. This CDR3 has 13 amino acids. V lost 3 bases, J lost 3 bases, and 9 bases lay in between. CDR1 is SEHNR and CDR2 is FQNEAQ in the germline V gene (reference sequence). The CDR3 protein is CASSLGHSYEQYF. The CDR3 DNA reads as TGTGCCAGCAGCTTGGGACACAGCTACGAGCAGTACTTC.

V gene TRBV7-7 combines with J gene TRBJ2-5; D is undetermined. Germline V gene lookup returns CDR1 SSHAT and CDR2 FNYEAQ (reference sequence). The CDR3 is 15 amino acids. V lost 0 bases and J lost 2, with 10 bases in between. The DNA of the CDR3 is TGTGCCAGCAGCTTAGCGTTGGCGGATCAAGAGACCCAGTACTTC. Translated, it gives CASSLALADQETQYF.

V gene TRBV13 combines with J gene TRBJ2-1; TRBD2 agrees at 8 bases. This CDR3 has 15 residues. Trimming removed 9 bases from V and 4 bases from J; junction bases left unmatched: 11. Germline V CDR1 and CDR2: PRHDT, FYEKMQ (reference sequence). CDR3 DNA: TGTGCCAGTACCCAAGGCGGCGGGAGGTACAATGAGCAGTTCTTC. Translated: CASTQGGGRYNEQFF.

This chain connects TRBV9 to TRBJ2-7, with D possibly matching TRBD2 (6 bases). The CDR3 length is 12 residues. Per germline, CDR1 SGDLS and CDR2 YYNGEE. The V and J ends lost 3 bases and 3 bases respectively, with 7 bases between them. CDR3 DNA: TGTGCCAGCAGCGCAGCGGGCTACGAGCAGTACTTC. This encodes CASSAAGYEQYF.

V gene TRBV19 combines with J gene TRBJ2-7; D is possibly TRBD2 (6 bases). CDR3 length equals 13 residues. Per germline, CDR1 LNHDA and CDR2 SQIVND (reference sequence). V dropped 5 bases and J dropped 7 bases, with 15 bases sitting between them. The CDR3 spells CASSFGDLGEQYF. The CDR3 DNA sequence: TGTGCCAGTAGTTTCGGGGACTTGGGTGAGCAGTACTTC.

This clone has a handful of counts. CDR3 nucleotides: TGTGCCAGCAGTGCGGAGGGTTTCATGAACACTGAAGCTTTCTTT. It is translated as CASSAEGFMNTEAFF. J is TRBJ1-1 and V is TRBV2, with D unclear. Germline V lookup: CDR1 SNHLY, CDR2 FYNNEI. Deletions cut 4 bases from V and 0 bases from J, with 12 bases between. The CDR3 extends over 15 amino acids.

The table lists this clone with a few counts. The rearrangement uses TRBV27 and TRBJ1-1, with D hard to call. Per the germline V gene, CDR1 is MNHEY and CDR2 is SMNVEV (reference sequence). The CDR3 extends over 15 amino acids. V was pared by 0 bases and J by 1 base, with 9 bases between. The chain's CDR3 is CASSLSRRRNTEAFF. The CDR3 coding sequence is TGTGCCAGCAGTTTATCACGTCGGCGGAACACTGAAGCTTTCTTT.

V gene TRBV28 combines with J gene TRBJ2-7; 11 positions match TRBD2. The CDR3 is made up of 15 amino acids. Trimming at V came to 5 bases and at J to 7 bases, leaving 10 bases not matched to a gene. Germline CDR1 and CDR2: MDHEN and SYDVKM. The CDR3 region is CASSPIAGGPEEQYF. The CDR3 coding sequence is TGTGCCAGCAGTCCCATAGCGGGAGGGCCGGAAGAGCAGTACTTC.